These 4 T cell receptor beta chains share one sample of origin, sequenced in a study of metastatic and nonmetastatic thyroid tumors. TCRdb re-processed the PCR reads through MiXCR. Among roughly 57,000 clones listed, 20% to 25% were seen once. Before thyroid surgery, none of the patients had received any treatment. The sample was blood. These receptors were obtained from a female donor with papillary thyroid cancer or a benign thyroid nodule (not recorded which). Some clones in this sample may be carry-over from other donors' samples.

Worth noting for this clone: A read error is possible here, since a much larger clone lies one base away. The V gene is TRBV28, the J gene TRBJ1-1; D is unclear. Germline values: CDR1 MDHEN, CDR2 SYDVKM. The CDR3 loop spans 12 amino acids. The V end lost 3 bases, the J end lost 10 bases, and 12 bases lay between the germline ends. This CDR3 reads CASSFQQYGAFF. The DNA for the CDR3 is TGTGCCAGCAGTTTTCAACAGTATGGAGCTTTCTTT.

This clone showed up many times. The J gene is TRBJ2-1, the V gene TRBV24-1; 14 bases are shared with TRBD2. Germline CDR1 is KGHDR and CDR2 is SFDVKD. Losses at the gene ends were 4 bases for V and 6 bases for J; bases not matched to a gene: 4. This CDR3 region has 16 residues. CDR3 coding DNA: TGTGCCACCAGTGACCTGACTAGCGGGAGGGCCAATGAGCAGTTCTTC. This gives the protein CATSDLTSGRANEQFF.

This clone has just a few counts. The chain is built from TRBV28 and TRBJ1-2, with 7 positions matching TRBD1. The CDR3 contains 14 residues. Germline V CDR1 and CDR2: MDHEN, SYDVKM. The V segment lost 6 bases and the J segment 9 bases; nucleotides outside the gene matches: 13. DNA of the CDR3: TGTGCCAGCAGGGAGACTGGACAGGTCGGTTGCTACACCTTC. Translated: CASRETGQVGCYTF.

The table lists this clone with many counts. The CDR3 bases are TGTGCCACCAGTGATTCGAGAAAGACGGGAGTTAGGGGTGAGCAGTTCTTC. Translated: CATSDSRKTGVRGEQFF. This sequence joins TRBV24-1 and TRBJ2-1; D might be TRBD2 (6 bases). The germline CDR1 and CDR2 sequences are KGHDR and SFDVKD. Trimming removed 2 bases from V and 9 bases from J, with 22 bases in between. The CDR3 sequence is 17 residues long.